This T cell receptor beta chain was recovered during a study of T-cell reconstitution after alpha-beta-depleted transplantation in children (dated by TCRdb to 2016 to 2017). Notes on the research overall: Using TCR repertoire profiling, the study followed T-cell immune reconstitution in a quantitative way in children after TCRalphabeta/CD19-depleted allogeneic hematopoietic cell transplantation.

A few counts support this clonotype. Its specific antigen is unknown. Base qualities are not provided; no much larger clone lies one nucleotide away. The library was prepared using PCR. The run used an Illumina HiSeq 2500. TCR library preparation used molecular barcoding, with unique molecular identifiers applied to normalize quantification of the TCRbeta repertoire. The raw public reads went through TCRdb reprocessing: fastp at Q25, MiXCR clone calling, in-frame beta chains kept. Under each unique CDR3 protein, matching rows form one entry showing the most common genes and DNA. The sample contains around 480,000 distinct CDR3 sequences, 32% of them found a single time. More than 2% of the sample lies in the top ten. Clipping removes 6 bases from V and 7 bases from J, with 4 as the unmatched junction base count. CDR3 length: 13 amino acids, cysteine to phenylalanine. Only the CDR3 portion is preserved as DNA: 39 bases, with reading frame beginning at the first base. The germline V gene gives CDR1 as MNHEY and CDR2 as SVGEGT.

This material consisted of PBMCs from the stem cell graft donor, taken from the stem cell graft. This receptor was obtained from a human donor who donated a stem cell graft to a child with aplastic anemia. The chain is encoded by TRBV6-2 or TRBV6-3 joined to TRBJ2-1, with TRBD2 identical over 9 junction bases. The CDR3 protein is CASRALAGNEQFF. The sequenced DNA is TGTGCCAGCAGGGCCCTAGCGGGAAATGAGCAGTTCTTC.